This T cell receptor (beta chain) emerged from a study of blood T cell repertoires in COVID-19 (TCRdb year 2020). About the investigation overall: The collaborator samples originated in the United States, Italy and Spain and spanned the acute and convalescent phases of COVID-19. A freely available public database, intended as a resource for researchers studying the immune response to SARS-CoV-2, is where the repertoires were released. A de-identified subject ID, COVID-19 status, age in years and sex were almost always included in the sample metadata. Subjects who had been exposed to COVID-19, were actively infected with it, or had recovered from it provided the deeply sampled blood TCRbeta repertoires that made up the dataset. The material from the prospective study consisted of cDNA or gDNA derived from T cells, B-cell-depleted T cells, or PBMCs. Samples came from the ongoing ImmuneRACE study (first 160 participants) plus 1,254 subjects from 6 global collaborators. Where HLA class I and class II types were available, the types were taken from metadata supplied by the sample provider, not from assay-based typing. What the research found in general, with its limitations: The amount of clinical and demographic metadata varied by source and participant and was provided uncurated.

The collaborating institutions used their own protocols to collect whole blood in K2EDTA tubes. For TCRbeta analysis, collaborators shipped samples in one of three forms: frozen whole blood, isolated PBMCs, or DNA extracted from either of those sample types. TCRbeta CDR3 regions were amplified from genomic DNA by means of the immunoSEQ Assay, a bias-controlled multiplex PCR. Per the source publication's procedure: The number of nucleated cells in each sample was estimated from the amplification of reference gene primers within the assay. To quantify the absolute abundance of each unique TCRbeta CDR3 rearrangement, sequence reads were collapsed and filtered. For each sample, productive Simpson clonality was calculated by taking the square root of Simpson's diversity index across productive rearrangements. This immuneACCESS table, as held by TCRdb, lists in-frame sequences with V and J called but not all clones. Of the missing ones, under half trace to an unresolved V gene in checked studies; the others have no known cause. V and J calls and clone size follow that table, whereas D and trimming were derived from the DNA. For this sample the table gives approximately 190,000 clones, of which around 79% were detected only once. Roughly a sixth of the sample lies in the top ten.

Points on this clone: The clone's antigen remains unknown. No much larger clonotype is one base removed from it; base qualities were not supplied.

The sample comprised peripheral blood. The source of this sequence is a man in his fifties or sixties with active or convalescent COVID-19.

The CDR3 corresponds to CASSYSTGSLNEQFF. The sequenced DNA: TGTGCCAGCAGTTACTCGACCGGGAGTTTGAATGAGCAGTTCTTC. The sequence joins TRBV6-2 or TRBV6-3 to TRBJ2-1, with a tentative D gene TRBD2 over 6 matching bases. The CDR3 runs 15 amino acids, cysteine and phenylalanine included. The DNA shown is the 45-base CDR3, in frame from base 1. V loses 0 bases, J loses 7 bases, and the germline ends lie 13 bases apart. Via the germline V gene, CDR1 is MNHEY and CDR2 SVGEGT.